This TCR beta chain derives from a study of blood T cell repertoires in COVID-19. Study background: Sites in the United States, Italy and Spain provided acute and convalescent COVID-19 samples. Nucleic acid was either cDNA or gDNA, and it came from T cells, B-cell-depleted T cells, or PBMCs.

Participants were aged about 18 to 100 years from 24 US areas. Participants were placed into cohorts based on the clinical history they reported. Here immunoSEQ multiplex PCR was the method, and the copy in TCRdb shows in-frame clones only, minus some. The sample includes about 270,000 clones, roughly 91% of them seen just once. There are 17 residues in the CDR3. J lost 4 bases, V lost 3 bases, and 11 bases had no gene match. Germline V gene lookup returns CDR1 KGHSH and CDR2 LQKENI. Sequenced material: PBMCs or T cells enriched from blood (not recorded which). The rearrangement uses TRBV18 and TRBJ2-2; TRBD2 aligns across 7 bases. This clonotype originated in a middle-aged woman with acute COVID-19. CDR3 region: CASSPVLRESGTGELFF. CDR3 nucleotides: TGTGCCAGCTCACCCGTTCTGCGGGAGTCTGGCACCGGGGAGCTGTTTTTT.